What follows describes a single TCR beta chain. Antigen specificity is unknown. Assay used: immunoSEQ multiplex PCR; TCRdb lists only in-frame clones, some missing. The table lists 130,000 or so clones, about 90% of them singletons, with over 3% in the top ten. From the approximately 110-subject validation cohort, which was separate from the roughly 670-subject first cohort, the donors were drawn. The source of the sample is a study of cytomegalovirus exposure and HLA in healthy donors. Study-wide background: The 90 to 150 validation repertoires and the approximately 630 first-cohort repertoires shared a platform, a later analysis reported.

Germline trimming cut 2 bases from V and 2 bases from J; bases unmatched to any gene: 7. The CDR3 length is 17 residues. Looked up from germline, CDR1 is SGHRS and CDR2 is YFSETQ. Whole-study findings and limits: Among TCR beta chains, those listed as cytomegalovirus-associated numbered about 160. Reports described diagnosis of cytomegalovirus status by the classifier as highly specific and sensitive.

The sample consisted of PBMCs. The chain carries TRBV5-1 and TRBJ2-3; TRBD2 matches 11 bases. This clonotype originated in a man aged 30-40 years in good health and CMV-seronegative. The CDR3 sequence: CASSFSPSGGNTDTQYF. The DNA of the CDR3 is TGCGCCAGCAGCTTCAGTCCTAGCGGGGGGAACACAGATACGCAGTATTTT.